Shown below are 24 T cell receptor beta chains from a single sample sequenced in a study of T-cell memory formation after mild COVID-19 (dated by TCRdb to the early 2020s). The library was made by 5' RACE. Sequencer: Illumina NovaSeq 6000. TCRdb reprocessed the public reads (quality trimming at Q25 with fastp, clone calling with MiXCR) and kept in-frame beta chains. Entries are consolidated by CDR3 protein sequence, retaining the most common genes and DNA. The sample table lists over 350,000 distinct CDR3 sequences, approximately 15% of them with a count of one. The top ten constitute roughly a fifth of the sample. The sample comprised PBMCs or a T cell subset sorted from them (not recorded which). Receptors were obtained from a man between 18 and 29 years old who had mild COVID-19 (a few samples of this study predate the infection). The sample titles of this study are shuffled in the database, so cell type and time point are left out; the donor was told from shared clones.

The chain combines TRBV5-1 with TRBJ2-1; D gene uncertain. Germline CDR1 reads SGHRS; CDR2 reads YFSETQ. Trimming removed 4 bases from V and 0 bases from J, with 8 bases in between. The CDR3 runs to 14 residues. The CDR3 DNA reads TGCGCCAGCAGCACCCAGAGCTCCTACAATGAGCAGTTCTTC. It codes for CASSTQSSYNEQFF.

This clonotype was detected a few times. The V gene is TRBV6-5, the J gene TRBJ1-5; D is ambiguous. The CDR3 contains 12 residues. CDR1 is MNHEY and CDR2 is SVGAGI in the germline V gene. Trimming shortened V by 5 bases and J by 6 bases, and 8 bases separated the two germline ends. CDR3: CASSNPSQPQHF. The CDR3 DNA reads TGTGCCAGCAGTAACCCGAGTCAGCCCCAGCATTTT.

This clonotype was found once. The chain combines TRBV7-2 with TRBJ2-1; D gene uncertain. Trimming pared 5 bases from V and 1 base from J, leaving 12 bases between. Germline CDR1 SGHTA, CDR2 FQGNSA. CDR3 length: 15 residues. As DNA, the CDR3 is TGTGCCAGCAGCCCCCAACTGGGGTCCTACAATGAGCAGTTCTTC. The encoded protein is CASSPQLGSYNEQFF.

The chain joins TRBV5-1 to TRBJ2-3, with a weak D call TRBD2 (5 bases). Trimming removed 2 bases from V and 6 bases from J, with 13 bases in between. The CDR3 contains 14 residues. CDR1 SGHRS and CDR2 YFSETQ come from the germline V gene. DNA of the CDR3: TGCGCCAGCAGCTTTGAGCCTTCGGGGGATACGCAGTATTTT. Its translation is CASSFEPSGDTQYF.

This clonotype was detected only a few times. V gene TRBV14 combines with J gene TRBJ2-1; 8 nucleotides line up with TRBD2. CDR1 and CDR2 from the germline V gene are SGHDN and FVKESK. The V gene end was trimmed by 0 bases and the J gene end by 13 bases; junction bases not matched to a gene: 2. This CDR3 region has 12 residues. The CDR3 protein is CASSQDRGGQFF. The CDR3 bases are TGTGCCAGCAGCCAAGATCGGGGGGGACAGTTCTTC.

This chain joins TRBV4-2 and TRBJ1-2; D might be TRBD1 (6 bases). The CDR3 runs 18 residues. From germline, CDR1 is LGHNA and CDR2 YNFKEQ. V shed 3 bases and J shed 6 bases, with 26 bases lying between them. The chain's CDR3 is CASSHPGELPTETNGYTF. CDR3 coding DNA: TGTGCCAGCAGCCACCCAGGGGAGCTGCCCACAGAGACGAATGGCTACACCTTC.

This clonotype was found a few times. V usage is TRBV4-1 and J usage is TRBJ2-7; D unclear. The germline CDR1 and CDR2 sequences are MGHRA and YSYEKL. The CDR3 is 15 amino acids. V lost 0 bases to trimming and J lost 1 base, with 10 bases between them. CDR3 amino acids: CASSQDQAESYEQYV. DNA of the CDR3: TGCGCCAGCAGCCAAGACCAGGCAGAATCCTACGAGCAGTACGTC.

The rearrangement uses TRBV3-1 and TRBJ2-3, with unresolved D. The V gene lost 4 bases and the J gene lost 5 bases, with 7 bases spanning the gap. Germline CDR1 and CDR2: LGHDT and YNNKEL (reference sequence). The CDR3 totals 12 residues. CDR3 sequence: CASSRHGDTQYF. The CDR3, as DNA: TGTGCCAGCAGCCGACATGGAGATACGCAGTATTTT.

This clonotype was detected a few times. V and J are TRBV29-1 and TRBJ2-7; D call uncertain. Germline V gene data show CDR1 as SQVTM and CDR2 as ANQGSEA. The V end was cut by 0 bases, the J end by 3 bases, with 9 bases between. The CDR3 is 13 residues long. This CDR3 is CSVEEATGYEQYF. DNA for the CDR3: TGCAGCGTTGAAGAGGCAACCGGCTACGAGCAGTACTTC.

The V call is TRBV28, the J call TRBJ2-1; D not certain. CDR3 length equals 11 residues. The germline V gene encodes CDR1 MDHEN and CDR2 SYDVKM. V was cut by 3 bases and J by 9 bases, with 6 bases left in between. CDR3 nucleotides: TGTGCCAGCAGTTTCTGGAGTGAGCAGTTCTTC. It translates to CASSFWSEQFF. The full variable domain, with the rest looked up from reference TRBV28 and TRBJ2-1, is DVKVTQSSRYLVKRTGEKVFLECVQDMDHENMFWYRQDPGLGLRLIYFSYDVKMKEKGDIPEGYSVSREKKERFSLILESASTNQTSMYLCASSFWSEQFFGPGTRLTVL.

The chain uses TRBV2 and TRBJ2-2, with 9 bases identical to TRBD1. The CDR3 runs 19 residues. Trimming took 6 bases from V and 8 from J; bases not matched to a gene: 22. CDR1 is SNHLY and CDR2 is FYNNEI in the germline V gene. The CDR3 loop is CASRGQDRGIDIPGGELFF. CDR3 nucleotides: TGTGCCAGCAGGGGCCAGGACAGGGGAATTGACATCCCCGGGGGGGAGCTGTTTTTT.

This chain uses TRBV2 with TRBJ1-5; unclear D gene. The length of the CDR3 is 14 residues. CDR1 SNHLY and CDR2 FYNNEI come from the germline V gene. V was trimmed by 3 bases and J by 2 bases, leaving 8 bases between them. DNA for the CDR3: TGTGCCAGCAGTGACCCCCGCGGCAATCAGCCCCAGCATTTT. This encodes CASSDPRGNQPQHF.

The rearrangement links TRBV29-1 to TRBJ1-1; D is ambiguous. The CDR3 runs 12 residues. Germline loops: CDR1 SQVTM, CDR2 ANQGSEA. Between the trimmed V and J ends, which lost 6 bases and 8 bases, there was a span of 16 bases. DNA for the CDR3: TGCAGCGTAATGGGTGGGTCTTCCGAAGCTTTCTTT. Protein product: CSVMGGSSEAFF.

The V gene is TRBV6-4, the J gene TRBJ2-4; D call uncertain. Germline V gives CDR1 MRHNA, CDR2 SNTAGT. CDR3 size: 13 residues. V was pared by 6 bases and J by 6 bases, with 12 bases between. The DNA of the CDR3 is TGTGCCAGCAGCCAGGACCCGGGAAACATTCAGTACTTC. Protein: CASSQDPGNIQYF.

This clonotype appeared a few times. DNA for the CDR3: TGTGCCAGCAGCCCGTCACAGGGGGCAGTGGAGACCCAGTACTTC. Protein product: CASSPSQGAVETQYF. The chain uses TRBV11-2 and TRBJ2-5, with TRBD1 identical over 9 bases. With V trimmed by 5 bases and J by 5 bases, 9 bases remained unmatched. The germline V gene has CDR1 SGHAT and CDR2 FQNNGV. The CDR3 covers 15 residues.

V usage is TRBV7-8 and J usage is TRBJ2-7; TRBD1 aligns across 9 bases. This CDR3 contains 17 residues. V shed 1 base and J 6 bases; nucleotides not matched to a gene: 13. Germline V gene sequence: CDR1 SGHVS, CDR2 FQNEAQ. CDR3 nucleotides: TGTGCCAGCAGCTTAGGGGCCGGGGGACAGGGAGTAGTCGAGCAGTACTTC. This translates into CASSLGAGGQGVVEQYF.

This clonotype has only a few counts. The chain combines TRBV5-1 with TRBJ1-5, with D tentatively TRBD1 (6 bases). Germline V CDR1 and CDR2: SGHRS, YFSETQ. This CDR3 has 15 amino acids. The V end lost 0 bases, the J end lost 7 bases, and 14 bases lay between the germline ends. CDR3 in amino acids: CASSLAGSQGQPQHF. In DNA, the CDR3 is TGCGCCAGCAGCTTGGCGGGGTCCCAGGGGCAGCCCCAGCATTTT.

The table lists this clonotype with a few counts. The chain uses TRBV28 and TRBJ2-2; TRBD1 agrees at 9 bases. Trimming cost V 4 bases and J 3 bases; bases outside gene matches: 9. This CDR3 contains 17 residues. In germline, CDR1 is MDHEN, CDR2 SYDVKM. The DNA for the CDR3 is TGTGCCAGCAGTTCGTCCGGGACAGGGTCGTACACCGGGGAGCTGTTTTTT. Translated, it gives CASSSSGTGSYTGELFF. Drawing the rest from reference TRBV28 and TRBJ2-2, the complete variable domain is DVKVTQSSRYLVKRTGEKVFLECVQDMDHENMFWYRQDPGLGLRLIYFSYDVKMKEKGDIPEGYSVSREKKERFSLILESASTNQTSMYLCASSSSGTGSYTGELFFGEGSRLTVL.

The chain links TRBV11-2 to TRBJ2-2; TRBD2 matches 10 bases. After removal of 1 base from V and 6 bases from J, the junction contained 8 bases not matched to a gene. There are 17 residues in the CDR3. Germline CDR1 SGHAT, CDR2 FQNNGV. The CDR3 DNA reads TGTGCCAGCAGCTTAGTCAGCGGGGGGGCCTGGGCCGGGGAGCTGTTTTTT. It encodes CASSLVSGGAWAGELFF.

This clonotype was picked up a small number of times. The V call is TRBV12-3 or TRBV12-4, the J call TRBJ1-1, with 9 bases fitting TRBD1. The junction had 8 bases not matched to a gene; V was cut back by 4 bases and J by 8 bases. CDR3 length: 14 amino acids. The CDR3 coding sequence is TGTGCCAGCAGTTATCGACAGGGGGTGTCGGAAGCTTTCTTT. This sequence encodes CASSYRQGVSEAFF.

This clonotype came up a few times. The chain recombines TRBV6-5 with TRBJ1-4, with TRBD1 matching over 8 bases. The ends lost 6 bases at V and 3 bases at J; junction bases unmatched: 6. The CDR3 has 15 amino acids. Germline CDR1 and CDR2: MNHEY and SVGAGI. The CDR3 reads CASRSPGQANEKLFF. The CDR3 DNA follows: TGTGCCAGCAGAAGTCCGGGACAGGCTAATGAAAAACTGTTTTTT.

The CDR3 bases are TGTGCCAGCAGTCTCGCCTCGTACAATCAGCCCCAGCATTTT. Translating gives CASSLASYNQPQHF. The chain couples TRBV12-3 or TRBV12-4 to TRBJ1-5; no clear D gene. The CDR3 has 14 amino acids. V shed 5 bases and J shed 3 bases, with 11 bases lying between them.

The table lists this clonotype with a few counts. The CDR3 loop is CASSLVSGLLMNTEAFF. The DNA for the CDR3 is TGTGCCAGCAGCTTAGTGTCAGGGCTACTAATGAACACTGAAGCTTTCTTT. V usage is TRBV7-8 and J usage is TRBJ1-1; weak D call: TRBD1 (5 bases). The CDR3 consists of 17 residues. Germline loops: CDR1 SGHVS, CDR2 FQNEAQ. Trimming took off 1 base at V and 0 bases at J, with 15 bases between the two ends.

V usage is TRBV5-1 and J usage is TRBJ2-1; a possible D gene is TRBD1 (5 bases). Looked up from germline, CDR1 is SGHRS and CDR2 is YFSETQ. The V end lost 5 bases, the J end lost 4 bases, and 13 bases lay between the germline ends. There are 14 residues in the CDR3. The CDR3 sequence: CASRLDSPYNEQFF. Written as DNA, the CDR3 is TGCGCCAGCAGGCTAGACAGCCCGTACAATGAGCAGTTCTTC.